Sequencing of this T cell receptor beta chain was carried out in a study of control samples from healthy donors and cancer patients. The CDR3 contains 11 residues. V was pared by 5 bases and J by 7 bases, with 6 bases between. CDR1 SNHLY and CDR2 FYNNEI come from the germline V gene. Generated by immunoSEQ multiplex PCR, the TCRdb table keeps only in-frame clones and is missing some. The table lists over 70,000 clones, 85% to 90% of them singletons, with roughly 7.2% in the top ten. Sequences were obtained from blood. The clonotype was recovered from an older woman in good health. V and J are TRBV2 and TRBJ1-3, with D hard to call. CDR3 bases: TGTGCCAGCAGTCTGGGGAACACCATATATTTT. This codes for CASSLGNTIYF.